The clone carrying this TCR beta chain was seen a few times. Its antigen remains unknown. The data were taken from a study of shared clonotypes between healthy human individuals. Overall study context: CD8 memory received one plate per donor, CD8 naive two, CD4 memory three and CD4 naive three.

CDR3 length: 14 amino acids. Germline values: CDR1 LNHDA, CDR2 SQIVND (reference sequence). The V and J ends lost 3 bases and 1 base respectively, with 7 bases between them. Donors, without exception, were Caucasian adults residing in Nashville, Tennessee. The repertoire was sequenced with immunoSEQ multiplex PCR; TCRdb's copy has only in-frame clones and lacks some. The data hold over 400,000 clones, with approximately 95% observed a single time. Study-level points and caveats: Naive subsets typically showed greater estimated richness than memory subsets.

This sequence was found in a woman aged 25 to 39 in good health. Sample: naive CD4+ T cells sorted from blood. Subset here: CD45RA+ positively selected. V is TRBV19 and J is TRBJ1-5; the D is unclear. The CDR3 here is CASSMGGSNQPQHF. The CDR3 region has the DNA TGTGCCAGTAGTATGGGTGGGAGCAATCAGCCCCAGCATTTT. Using reference TRBV19 and TRBJ1-5 for the parts outside the CDR3, the full variable domain is DGGITQSPKYLFRKEGQNVTLSCEQNLNHDAMYWYRQDPGQGLRLIYYSQIVNDFQKGDIAEGYSVSREKKESFPLTVTSAQKNPTAFYLCASSMGGSNQPQHFGDGTRLSIL.